This is a list of T cell receptor beta chains from one sample in a study of T cell changes during pregnancy in multiple sclerosis. TCRdb's table, derived via immunoSEQ multiplex PCR, lists solely in-frame clones and lacks some. Of about 70,000 clones in the sample, around 90% were seen once. Sequences were derived from peripheral blood, sampled in the second trimester of pregnancy. These receptors came from a female donor in good health, enrolled as a control in a pregnancy study. Each CDR3 is given with its conserved first and last residue. The D gene is left open where the match is weak. Size is stated for part of the rows, as once, few or many counts, or as a class when the clone is expanded.

TRBV29-1	TRBJ2-1	.	.	TGCAGCGTTGGGCAAATTGAGCAGTTCTTC	CSVGQIEQFF
TRBV7-3	TRBJ2-3	TRBD2	medium-sized	TGTGCCAGCAGCTTTTGGTCGTCGGGGGGAACAGATACGCAGTATTTT	CASSFWSSGGTDTQYF
TRBV9	TRBJ1-2	.	.	TGTGCCAGCAGCGGGGGAATTCAGGGTGCCCGAGGTGGCTACACCTTC	CASSGGIQGARGGYTF
TRBV5-5	TRBJ2-5	.	.	TGTGCCAGCAGCTTTGGCCAGGGGATGTACCAAGAGACCCAGTACTTC	CASSFGQGMYQETQYF
TRBV6-5	TRBJ1-6	TRBD1	.	TGTGCCAGCAGTTACTCAAGGGGGCCGTTTTCACCCCTCCACTTT	CASSYSRGPFSPLHF
TRBV6-6	TRBJ1-1	TRBD1	.	TGTGCCAGCGGGGGCGGGACAGGGGTGGCTTTCTTT	CASGGGTGVAFF
TRBV5-1	TRBJ2-3	TRBD2	.	TGCGCCAGCAGCGAAAGACTAGCGGGGGTCACAGATACGCAGTATTTT	CASSERLAGVTDTQYF
TRBV10-2	TRBJ2-5	TRBD2	.	TGCGCCAGCAGACTACTAGCGGCGGGGGAGACCCAGTACTTC	CASRLLAAGETQYF
TRBV15	TRBJ1-2	.	.	TGTGCCAGCAGGGCGGGAGGGGATCCCTATGGCTACACCTTC	CASRAGGDPYGYTF
TRBV5-1	TRBJ1-2	TRBD1	.	TGCGCCAGCAGCTTGCCCTCAGGGGGCGGTAACTATGGCTACACCTTC	CASSLPSGGGNYGYTF
TRBV6-4	TRBJ2-7	TRBD1	.	TGTGCCAGCAGTGACCGGGACAGGGGGGTACACGAGCAGTACTTC	CASSDRDRGVHEQYF
TRBV4-1	TRBJ1-6	.	medium-sized	TGCGCCAGCAGCCAATATACGGTTATCCGGCGGTATTCACCCCTCCACTTT	CASSQYTVIRRYSPLHF
TRBV5-5	TRBJ2-7	TRBD1	.	TGTGCCAGCAGTCGGGGACCGACAGGGAACTCCTACGAGCAGTACTTC	CASSRGPTGNSYEQYF
TRBV5-4	TRBJ2-4	.	.	TGTGCCAGCAGCTCCCGGACAGCGTATGAGGGATTTATTCAGTACTTC	CASSSRTAYEGFIQYF
TRBV19	TRBJ1-1	.	.	TGTGCCAGTAGTATGAGGGAACCTGAAGCTTTCTTT	CASSMREPEAFF
TRBV4-3	TRBJ1-3	TRBD1	.	TGCGCCAGCAGCCAAGATGCGGACAGGGGCCCTGGAAACACCATATATTTT	CASSQDADRGPGNTIYF
TRBV7-2	TRBJ1-2	TRBD1	.	TGTGCCAGCAGCTTAAGGCTGGAGGGACAGGGTCGTCGTGGCTACACCTTC	CASSLRLEGQGRRGYTF